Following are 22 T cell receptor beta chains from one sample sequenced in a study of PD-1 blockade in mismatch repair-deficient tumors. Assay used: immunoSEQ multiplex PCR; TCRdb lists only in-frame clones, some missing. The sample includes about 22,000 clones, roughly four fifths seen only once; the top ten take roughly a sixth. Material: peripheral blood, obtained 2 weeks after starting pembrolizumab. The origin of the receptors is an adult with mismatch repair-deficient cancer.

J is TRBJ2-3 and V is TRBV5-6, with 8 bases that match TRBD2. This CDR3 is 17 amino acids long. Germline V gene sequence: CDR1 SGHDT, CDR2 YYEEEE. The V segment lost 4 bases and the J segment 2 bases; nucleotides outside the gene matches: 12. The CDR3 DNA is TGTGCCAGCAGCCCGGGGGGGGCGGGAGTGGTCACAGATACGCAGTATTTT. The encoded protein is CASSPGGAGVVTDTQYF.

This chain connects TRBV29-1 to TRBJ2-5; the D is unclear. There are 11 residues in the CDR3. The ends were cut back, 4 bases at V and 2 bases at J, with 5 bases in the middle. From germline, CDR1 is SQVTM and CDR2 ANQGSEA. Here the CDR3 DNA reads TGCAGCGTTGGGAGACAAGAGACCCAGTACTTC. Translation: CSVGRQETQYF.

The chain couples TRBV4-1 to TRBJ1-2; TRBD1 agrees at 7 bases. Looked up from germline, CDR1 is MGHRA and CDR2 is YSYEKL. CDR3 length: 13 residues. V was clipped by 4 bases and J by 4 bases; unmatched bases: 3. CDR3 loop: CASSPRDSYGYTF. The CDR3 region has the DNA TGCGCCAGCAGCCCCCGGGACAGCTATGGCTACACCTTC.

The CDR3 protein is CASSQTGTGHYEQYF. The DNA of the CDR3 is TGCGCCAGCAGCCAAACCGGGACAGGGCACTACGAGCAGTACTTC. The V gene is TRBV4-3, the J gene TRBJ2-7; 9 bases match TRBD1. V gave up 2 bases and J gave up 3 bases; unmatched junction bases: 5. CDR1 LGHNA and CDR2 YSLEER come from the germline V gene. The CDR3 loop spans 15 amino acids.

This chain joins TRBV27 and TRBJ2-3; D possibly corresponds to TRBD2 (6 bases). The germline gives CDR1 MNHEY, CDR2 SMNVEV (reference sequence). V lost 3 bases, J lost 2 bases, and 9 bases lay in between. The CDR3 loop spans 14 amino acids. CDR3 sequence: CASSFELATDTQYF. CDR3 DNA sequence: TGTGCCAGCAGTTTTGAACTAGCCACAGATACGCAGTATTTT.

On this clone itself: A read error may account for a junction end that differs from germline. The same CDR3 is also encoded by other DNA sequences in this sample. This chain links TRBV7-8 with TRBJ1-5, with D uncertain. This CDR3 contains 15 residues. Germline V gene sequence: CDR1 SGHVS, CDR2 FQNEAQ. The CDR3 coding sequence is TGTGCCAGCAGCTTAGCGAACTTCAGGAGTCAGCCCCAACATTTT. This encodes CASSLANFRSQPQHF.

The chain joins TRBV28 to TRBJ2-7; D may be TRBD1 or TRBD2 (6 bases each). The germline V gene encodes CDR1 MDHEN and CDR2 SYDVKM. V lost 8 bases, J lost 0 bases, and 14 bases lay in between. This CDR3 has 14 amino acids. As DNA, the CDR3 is TGTGCCAGCGGAGGGGACACCACCTCCTACGAGCAGTACTTC. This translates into CASGGDTTSYEQYF. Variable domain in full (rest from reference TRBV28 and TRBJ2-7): DVKVTQSSRYLVKRTGEKVFLECVQDMDHENMFWYRQDPGLGLRLIYFSYDVKMKEKGDIPEGYSVSREKKERFSLILESASTNQTSMYLCASGGDTTSYEQYFGPGTRLTVT.

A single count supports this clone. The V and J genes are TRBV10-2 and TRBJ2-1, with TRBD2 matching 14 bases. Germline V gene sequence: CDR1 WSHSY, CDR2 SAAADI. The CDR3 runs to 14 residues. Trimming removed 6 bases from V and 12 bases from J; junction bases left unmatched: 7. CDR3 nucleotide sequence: TGCGCCAGCAGCCCGGGACTAGCGGGAGTTCGGCAGTTCTTC. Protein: CASSPGLAGVRQFF.

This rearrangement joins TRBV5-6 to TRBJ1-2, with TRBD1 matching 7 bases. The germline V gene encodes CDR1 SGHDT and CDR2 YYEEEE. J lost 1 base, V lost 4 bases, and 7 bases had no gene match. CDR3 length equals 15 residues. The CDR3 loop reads CASSTGQNFNYGYTF. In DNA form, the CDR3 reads TGTGCCAGCAGCACGGGACAGAATTTTAACTATGGCTACACCTTC.

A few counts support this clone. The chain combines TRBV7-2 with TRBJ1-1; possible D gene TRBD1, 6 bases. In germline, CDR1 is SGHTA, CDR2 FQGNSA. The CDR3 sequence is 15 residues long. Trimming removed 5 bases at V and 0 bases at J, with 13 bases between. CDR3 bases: TGTGCCAGCAGCCGGGGGGGCCAAATGAACACTGAAGCTTTCTTT. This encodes CASSRGGQMNTEAFF.

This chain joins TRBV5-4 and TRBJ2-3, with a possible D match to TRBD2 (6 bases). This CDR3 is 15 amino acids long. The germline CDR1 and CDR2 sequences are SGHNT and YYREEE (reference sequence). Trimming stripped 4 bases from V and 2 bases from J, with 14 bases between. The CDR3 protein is CASSQGPSDTDTQYF. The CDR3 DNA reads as TGTGCCAGCAGCCAGGGTCCTAGCGACACAGATACGCAGTATTTT.

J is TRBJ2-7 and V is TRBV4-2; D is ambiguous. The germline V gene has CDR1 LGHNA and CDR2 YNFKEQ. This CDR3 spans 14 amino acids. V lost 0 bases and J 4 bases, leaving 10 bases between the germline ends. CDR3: CASSQEVAWYEQYF. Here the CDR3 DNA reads TGTGCCAGCAGCCAAGAGGTAGCTTGGTACGAGCAGTACTTC.

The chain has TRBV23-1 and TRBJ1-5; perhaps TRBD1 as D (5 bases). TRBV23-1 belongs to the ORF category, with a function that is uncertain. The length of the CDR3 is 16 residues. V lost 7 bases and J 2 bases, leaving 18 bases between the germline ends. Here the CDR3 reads CASTTRGEFGNQPQHF. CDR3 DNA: TGCGCCAGCACTACCCGAGGGGAGTTCGGCAATCAGCCCCAGCATTTT.

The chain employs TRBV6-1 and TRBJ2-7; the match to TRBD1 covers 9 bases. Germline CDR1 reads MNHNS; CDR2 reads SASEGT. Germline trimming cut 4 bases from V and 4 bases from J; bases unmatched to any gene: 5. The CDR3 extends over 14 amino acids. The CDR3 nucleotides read TGTGCCAGCAGTGTGGACAGGGGAGGGTACGAGCAGTACTTC. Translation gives CASSVDRGGYEQYF.

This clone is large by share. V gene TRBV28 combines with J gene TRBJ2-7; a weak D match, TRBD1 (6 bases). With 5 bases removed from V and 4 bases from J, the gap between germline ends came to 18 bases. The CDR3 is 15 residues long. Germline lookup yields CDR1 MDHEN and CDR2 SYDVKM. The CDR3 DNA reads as TGTGCCAGCAGTGTTATGGGGACACGGTATTACGAGCAGTACTTC. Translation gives CASSVMGTRYYEQYF.

DNA of the CDR3: TGTGCCAGCAGCCAGGGACTATCCTACGAGCAGTACTTC. Protein: CASSQGLSYEQYF. The J gene is TRBJ2-7, the V gene TRBV11-1, with 7 positions matching TRBD2. The CDR3 contains 13 residues. Trimming cost V 5 bases and J 1 base; bases outside gene matches: 2. Germline-derived CDR1 and CDR2 are SGHAT and FQDESV (reference sequence).

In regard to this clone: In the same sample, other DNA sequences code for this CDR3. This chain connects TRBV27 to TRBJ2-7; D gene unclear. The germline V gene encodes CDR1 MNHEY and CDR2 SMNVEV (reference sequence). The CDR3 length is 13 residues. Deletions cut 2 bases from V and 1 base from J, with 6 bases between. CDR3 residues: CASSLGQSYEQYF. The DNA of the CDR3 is TGTGCCAGCAGTTTAGGGCAGTCCTACGAGCAGTACTTC.

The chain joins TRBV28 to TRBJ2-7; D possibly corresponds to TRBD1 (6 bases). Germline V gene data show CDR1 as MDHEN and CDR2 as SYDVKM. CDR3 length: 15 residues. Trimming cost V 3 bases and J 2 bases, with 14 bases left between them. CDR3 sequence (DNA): TGTGCCAGCAGTTTTGGGCAGGGGCGACCCTACGAGCAGTACTTC. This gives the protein CASSFGQGRPYEQYF.

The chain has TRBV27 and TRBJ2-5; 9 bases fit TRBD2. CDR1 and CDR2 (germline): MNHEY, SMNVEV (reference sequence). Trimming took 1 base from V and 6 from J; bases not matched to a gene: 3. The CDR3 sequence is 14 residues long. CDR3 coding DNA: TGTGCCAGCAGTTTATGGCGGGAGGGAAAGACCCAGTACTTC. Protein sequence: CASSLWREGKTQYF.

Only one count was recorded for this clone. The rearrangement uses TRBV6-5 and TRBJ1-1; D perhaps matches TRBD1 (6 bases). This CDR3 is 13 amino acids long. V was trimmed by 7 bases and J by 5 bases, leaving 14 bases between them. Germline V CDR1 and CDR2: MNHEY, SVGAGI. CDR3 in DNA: TGTGCCAGCACTATGCAGGGGAGAACTGAAGCTTTCTTT. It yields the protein CASTMQGRTEAFF.

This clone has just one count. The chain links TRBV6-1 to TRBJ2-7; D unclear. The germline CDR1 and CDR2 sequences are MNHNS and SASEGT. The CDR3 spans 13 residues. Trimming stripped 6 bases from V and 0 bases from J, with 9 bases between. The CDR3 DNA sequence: TGTGCCAGCAGCCCTACCAGCTCCTACGAGCAGTACTTC. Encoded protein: CASSPTSSYEQYF.

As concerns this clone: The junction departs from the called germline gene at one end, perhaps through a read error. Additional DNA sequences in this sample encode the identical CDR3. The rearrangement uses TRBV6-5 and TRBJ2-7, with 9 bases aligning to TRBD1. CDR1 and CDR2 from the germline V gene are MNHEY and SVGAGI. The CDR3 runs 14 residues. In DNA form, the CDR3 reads TGCGCCAGCAGTTACCCGACAGGGGGTGGCGAGCAGTACTTC. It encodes CASSYPTGGGEQYF.